Below are 21 T cell receptor beta chains sequenced from a single sample in a study of CD4+ T cells in melanoma. Produced via immunoSEQ multiplex PCR; TCRdb's table is partial and in-frame only. Of roughly 15,000 clones listed, about 72% are singletons. Input material: cells from a culture (not recorded whether cultured in vitro). The receptors come from a human donor with melanoma.

This rearrangement joins TRBV7-6 to TRBJ2-3; no clear D gene. Germline V gene lookup returns CDR1 SGHVS and CDR2 FNYEAQ. The CDR3 has 15 residues. Trimming stripped 5 bases from V and 1 base from J, with 13 bases between. The CDR3 is CASSLQYMGTDTQYF. CDR3 in DNA: TGTGCCAGCAGCCTCCAGTACATGGGCACAGATACGCAGTATTTT.

The chain recombines TRBV7-9 with TRBJ1-5, with D perhaps TRBD1 (6 bases). V lost 1 base and J 10 bases, leaving 14 bases between the germline ends. The germline gives CDR1 SEHNR, CDR2 FQNEAQ (reference sequence). The CDR3 is 14 residues long. The CDR3: CASSLDREGKPQHF. DNA for the CDR3: TGTGCCAGCAGCTTAGACAGGGAGGGGAAACCCCAGCATTTT.

This sequence joins TRBV28 and TRBJ2-1; D might be TRBD2 (5 bases). Germline CDR1 is MDHEN and CDR2 is SYDVKM. The CDR3 totals 14 residues. V lost 2 bases and J lost 6, with 11 bases in between. In DNA, the CDR3 is TGTGCCAGCAGTTTAGTTTGGGCGGGCAATGAGCAGTTCTTC. Encoded protein: CASSLVWAGNEQFF.

This sequence joins TRBV5-4 and TRBJ1-2, with 10 bases identical to TRBD1. V lost 4 bases to trimming and J lost 4 bases; unmatched junction nucleotides: 10. Germline V CDR1 and CDR2: SGHNT, YYREEE (reference sequence). The CDR3 extends over 16 amino acids. CDR3 nucleotides: TGTGCCAGCAGCGAATTGGGACAGGGGAGCGTCTATGGCTACACCTTC. This translates into CASSELGQGSVYGYTF.

The rearrangement links TRBV5-4 to TRBJ2-2; D gene unclear. The CDR3 runs to 14 residues. V lost 4 bases and J 4 bases, leaving 11 bases between the germline ends. CDR1 and CDR2 from the germline V gene are SGHNT and YYREEE (reference sequence). CDR3 residues: CASSPTGATGELFF. The CDR3 DNA sequence: TGTGCCAGCAGCCCCACGGGTGCCACCGGGGAGCTGTTTTTT.

This clone has a handful of counts. V is TRBV7-9 and J is TRBJ2-5; TRBD2 agrees at 8 bases. This CDR3 has 14 residues. CDR1 and CDR2 (germline): SEHNR, FQNEAQ (reference sequence). Trimming cost V 7 bases and J 6 bases; bases outside gene matches: 10. DNA for the CDR3: TGTGCCAGCACCTATAGCGGGGCAGGAAAGACCCAGTACTTC. Its translation: CASTYSGAGKTQYF.

The V and J genes are TRBV4-1 and TRBJ1-2, with TRBD1 as a possible D gene (6 bases). Trimming removed 1 base at V and 4 bases at J, with 13 bases between. The CDR3 loop spans 15 amino acids. Germline V gene lookup returns CDR1 MGHRA and CDR2 YSYEKL. Here the CDR3 reads CASSQAGGLIYGYTF. In DNA form, the CDR3 reads TGCGCCAGCAGCCAAGCCGGGGGCTTAATCTATGGCTACACCTTC.

The chain links TRBV5-1 to TRBJ2-7, with 12 bases aligning to TRBD1. The V gene's germline CDR1 is SGHRS and CDR2 YFSETQ. This CDR3 has 15 amino acids. The V and J ends lost 4 bases and 9 bases, in that order; junction bases with no gene match: 11. CDR3 amino acids: CASSPGTGGDWVQYF. CDR3 sequence (DNA): TGCGCCAGCAGCCCGGGGACAGGGGGCGATTGGGTGCAGTACTTC.

J is TRBJ2-3 and V is TRBV4-1, with D hard to call. CDR1 is MGHRA and CDR2 is YSYEKL in the germline V gene. V was cut by 0 bases and J by 4 bases, with 5 bases left in between. The CDR3 covers 13 residues. The CDR3 spells CASSQEVADTQYF. The CDR3 nucleotides read TGCGCCAGCAGCCAAGAGGTGGCAGATACGCAGTATTTT.

This clone was found a few times. The chain carries TRBV2 and TRBJ1-1, with TRBD1 as a possible D gene (5 bases). The CDR3 extends over 15 amino acids. V was cut by 1 base and J by 4 bases, with 13 bases left in between. Germline assignment: CDR1 SNHLY and CDR2 FYNNEI. CDR3 bases: TGTGCCAGCAGTGAAGAACGGCTCGGGGGCACTGAAGCTTTCTTT. Its translation: CASSEERLGGTEAFF.

The CDR3 is CASSRRAQETQYF. As DNA, the CDR3 is TGTGCCAGCAGCCGCCGGGCCCAAGAGACCCAGTACTTC. The V call is TRBV7-8, the J call TRBJ2-5; D gene ambiguous. Trimming shortened V by 5 bases and J by 1 base, and 8 bases separated the two germline ends. CDR1 SGHVS and CDR2 FQNEAQ come from the germline V gene. The CDR3 extends over 13 amino acids.

The J gene is TRBJ1-1, the V gene TRBV11-3; weak D call: TRBD1 (5 bases). The CDR3 contains 14 residues. With 3 bases removed from V and 4 bases from J, the gap between germline ends came to 12 bases. Germline loops: CDR1 SGHNT, CDR2 YENEEA. DNA for the CDR3: TGTGCCAGCAGCTTGGGGGGTTGGGGCACTGAAGCTTTCTTT. Protein product: CASSLGGWGTEAFF.

The chain carries TRBV29-1 and TRBJ1-3, with no clear D. The CDR3 spans 14 residues. Germline V gives CDR1 SQVTM, CDR2 ANQGSEA. V lost 3 bases to trimming and J lost 0 bases, with 9 bases between them. The CDR3 here is CSVEEGISGNTIYF. DNA for the CDR3: TGCAGCGTTGAGGAAGGGATCTCTGGAAACACCATATATTTT.

This chain's CDR3 is CASSVAAGYTDTQYF. In DNA form, the CDR3 reads TGTGCCAGCAGCGTCGCGGCAGGTTACACAGATACGCAGTATTTT. The chain couples TRBV9 to TRBJ2-3; D not certain. V shed 2 bases and J shed 2 bases, with 12 bases lying between them. The CDR3 extends over 15 amino acids. Germline assignment: CDR1 SGDLS and CDR2 YYNGEE.

This rearrangement joins TRBV11-2 to TRBJ2-7; D not certain. This CDR3 is built from 13 residues. Germline V gene sequence: CDR1 SGHAT, CDR2 FQNNGV. The ends were cut back, 1 base at V and 3 bases at J, with 7 bases in the middle. The CDR3 is CASSLVPVYEQYF. For the CDR3, the DNA is TGTGCCAGCAGCTTAGTGCCAGTCTACGAGCAGTACTTC.

The chain recombines TRBV9 with TRBJ2-3; 7 bases line up with TRBD2. The germline V gene has CDR1 SGDLS and CDR2 YYNGEE. This CDR3 contains 15 residues. V dropped 0 bases and J dropped 4; count of bases not matched to a gene: 5. Here the CDR3 reads CASSVGTSRPDTQYF. CDR3 nucleotides: TGTGCCAGCAGCGTAGGGACTAGTCGACCAGATACGCAGTATTTT.

This rearrangement joins TRBV4-1 to TRBJ2-1, with D unclear. The germline V gene has CDR1 MGHRA and CDR2 YSYEKL. V was pared by 6 bases and J by 0 bases, with 9 bases between. CDR3 length: 14 amino acids. CDR3 in amino acids: CASRPFFSYNEQFF. CDR3 in DNA: TGCGCCAGCAGGCCGTTTTTCTCCTACAATGAGCAGTTCTTC.

The chain recombines TRBV7-9 with TRBJ2-7, with TRBD1 matching over 8 bases. V shed 5 bases and J 1 base; nucleotides not matched to a gene: 7. CDR1 SEHNR and CDR2 FQNEAQ come from the germline V gene (reference sequence). There are 15 residues in the CDR3. CDR3 sequence: CASSRGQGWSYEQYF. The CDR3 coding sequence is TGTGCCAGCAGCCGCGGACAGGGTTGGTCCTACGAGCAGTACTTC.

This chain joins TRBV7-2 and TRBJ2-3; 7 bases agree with TRBD2. Per the germline V gene, CDR1 is SGHTA and CDR2 is FQGNSA. The trim removed 2 bases at V and 2 bases at J, leaving 4 bases unmatched. The CDR3 is 15 residues long. The DNA of the CDR3 is TGTGCCAGCAGCTTAACTGGGACTACCACAGATACGCAGTATTTT. Translating it yields CASSLTGTTTDTQYF. Together with reference TRBV7-2 and TRBJ2-3, the CDR3 gives the full variable domain: GAGVSQSPSNKVTEKGKDVELRCDPISGHTALYWYRQSLGQGLEFLIYFQGNSAPDKSGLPSDRFSAERTGGSVSTLTIQRTQQEDSAVYLCASSLTGTTTDTQYFGPGTRLTVL.

The chain couples TRBV30 to TRBJ1-2; D call uncertain. This CDR3 comprises 13 residues. From germline, CDR1 is GTSNPN and CDR2 SVGIG (reference sequence). V was cut by 2 bases and J by 1 base, with 8 bases left in between. In nucleotides, the CDR3 is TGTGCCTGGAGTATGGGAATTAACTATGGCTACACCTTC. Its translation is CAWSMGINYGYTF. Full variable domain (outside the CDR3, taken from reference TRBV30 and TRBJ1-2): SQTIHQWPATLVQPVGSPLSLECTVEGTSNPNLYWYRQAAGRGLQLLFYSVGIGQISSEVPQNLSASRPQDRQFILSSKKLLLSDSGFYLCAWSMGINYGYTFGSGTRLTVV.

This clone was picked up a small number of times. The chain is built from TRBV28 and TRBJ2-7; no firm D call. CDR1 and CDR2 from the germline V gene are MDHEN and SYDVKM. The CDR3 has 12 residues. Trimming shortened V by 3 bases and J by 4 bases, and 7 bases separated the two germline ends. The CDR3 protein is CASSFVEYEQYF. In DNA form, the CDR3 reads TGTGCCAGCAGTTTTGTGGAATACGAGCAGTACTTC.